A selection of T cell receptor beta chains follows, all from one sample in a study of T cell clonotyping in hematopoietic cell transplantation. The table came from immunoSEQ multiplex PCR; TCRdb's copy has only in-frame clones and leaves some out. The sample shows 17,000 or so clones, 70% to 75% of them seen only once. Sequenced input: peripheral blood mononuclear cells. These receptors all stem from a woman in her sixties or seventies in good health. Some clones in this sample may be carry-over from other donors' samples. Each CDR3 is given with its conserved first and last residue. A D gene is named only where the DNA matches it firmly.

NA TRBJ2-3 TRBV5-1 CASSLVRGAATDTQYF
NA TRBJ2-7 TRBV6-5 CASSYSAGSYEQYF
TRBD2 TRBJ2-7 TRBV5-6 CASTTVGGTYEQYF
NA TRBJ2-7 TRBV11-2 CASSSLEQYF
NA TRBJ2-7 TRBV11-1 CASRPTGRIYEQYF
NA TRBJ1-6 TRBV6-1 CASSEYWRSYNSPLHF
NA TRBJ2-7 TRBV5-4 CASSWDGSYEQYF
NA TRBJ1-1 TRBV28 CASSDRNAFF
NA TRBJ1-6 TRBV25-1 CASSVTGTPWGPLHF
NA TRBJ1-2 TRBV19 CASSMDGTYGYTF
TRBD2 TRBJ2-7 TRBV9 CASSVLAGGAAREQYF
TRBD1 TRBJ1-4 TRBV28 CASSYEQGANEKLFF
TRBD1 TRBJ2-7 TRBV4-2 CASSQATGTGFEQYF
NA TRBJ2-4 TRBV7-2 CASSAGMGKNIQYF
NA TRBJ2-7 TRBV19 CASSIEGGGEQYF
NA TRBJ2-2 TRBV7-2 CASSFLSGTNTGELFF
NA TRBJ1-3 TRBV9 CASRGSGNTIYF
NA TRBJ2-3 TRBV19 CASSMTSTDTQYF
NA TRBJ1-5 TRBV19 CASSISGSAQPQHF
NA TRBJ1-1 TRBV7-2 CASSLVGKYSLNTEAFF
TRBD2 TRBJ2-7 TRBV30 CAWSTSGYEQYF
TRBD2 TRBJ2-7 TRBV2 CASSETSGEQYF
NA TRBJ2-3 TRBV27 CASGMGASTDTQYF
NA TRBJ1-2 TRBV4-3 CASSQDPGTPNYGYTF
NA TRBJ1-5 TRBV5-4 CASSREGTNQPQHF
NA TRBJ1-1 TRBV7-2 CASSFMNTEAFF
NA TRBJ2-3 TRBV19 CASSPGPSATDTQYF
NA TRBJ1-1 TRBV25-1 CASSEFRQRNTEAFF
NA TRBJ1-2 TRBV4-3 CASSQNRRTEYTF
NA TRBJ2-7 TRBV15 CATSRDAFGSGDEQYF
NA TRBJ1-5 TRBV11-1 CASSAYSNQPQHF
NA TRBJ1-5 TRBV7-2 CASSLVWASNQPQHF
NA TRBJ1-3 TRBV19 CASSIDSGNTIYF
NA TRBJ1-1 TRBV7-2 CASSRRATNTEAFF
TRBD2 TRBJ2-1 TRBV6-5 CASRGIAGPWGEQFF
TRBD1 TRBJ1-2 TRBV7-9 CASSSYRGTGDGYTF
TRBD1 TRBJ1-2 TRBV7-8 CASSLRDRGKNTF
NA TRBJ1-2 TRBV5-4 CASSFRRSLSYYGYTF
NA TRBJ2-3 TRBV5-1 CASSQADTQYF
NA TRBJ2-1 TRBV30 CAWTLLGLLHNEQFF
NA TRBJ2-2 TRBV7-3 CASSVGTGLNTGELFF